Listed below are T cell receptor beta chains from one sample, sequenced in a study of shared clonotypes between healthy human individuals. Sequenced by immunoSEQ multiplex PCR; TCRdb stores in-frame clones only, minus some. The repertoire holds approximately 2,000,000 clones, just under 95% seen once, with around 1.7% in the top ten. Sequenced material: naive CD8+ T cells from PBMCs. The receptor set was obtained from a man aged 18 to 29 in good health. Some clones in this sample may be carry-over from other donors' samples. The CDR3 runs from the conserved cysteine through the conserved F or W. A D gene is named only where the DNA matches it firmly. Rows give clone size only sometimes, using once, few, many, or a class for an expanded clone.

V	D	length	J	size	CDR3	DNA
TRBV25-1	-	12	TRBJ1-5	-	CADNRVHQPQHF	TGTGCCGACAACAGGGTTCATCAGCCCCAGCATTTT
TRBV28	-	11	TRBJ2-7	-	CASSPDYERYF	TGTGCCAGCAGTCCCGACTACGAGCGGTACTTC
TRBV28	-	17	TRBJ2-7	-	CASSLFRTGKGSYEQYF	TGTGCCAGCAGTCTATTCAGAACAGGGAAGGGCTCCTACGAGCAGTACTTC
TRBV19	-	13	TRBJ1-5	-	CATNSGAKGPQHF	TGTGCCACGAACTCAGGGGCCAAGGGGCCCCAGCATTTT
TRBV4-1	TRBD1	15	TRBJ1-1	-	CASSPDARGDTEAFF	TGCGCCAGCAGCCCAGACGCCAGGGGGGATACTGAAGCTTTCTTT
TRBV6-1	-	15	TRBJ2-7	-	CASNQLRTVLYEQYF	TGTGCCAGCAACCAACTTAGGACGGTACTCTACGAGCAGTACTTC
TRBV27	-	14	TRBJ2-7	-	CATMGQVGSYEQYF	TGTGCCACAATGGGGCAGGTCGGCTCCTACGAGCAGTACTTC
TRBV27	-	13	TRBJ2-7	-	CASSLSPVQEQYF	TGTGCCAGCAGTTTATCCCCGGTACAAGAGCAGTACTTC
TRBV28	-	18	TRBJ1-1	-	CASSLWAGLGGMNTEAFF	TGTGCCAGCAGTTTATGGGCCGGGCTGGGCGGGATGAACACTGAAGCTTTCTTT
TRBV28	-	14	TRBJ2-3	-	CASSLLGWRDTQYF	TGTGCCAGCAGTTTATTGGGGTGGCGGGATACGCAGTATTTT
TRBV19	TRBD2	16	TRBJ2-1	-	CASRTPGLAGEGEQFF	TGTGCCAGTAGAACCCCGGGACTAGCGGGAGAAGGTGAGCAGTTCTTC
TRBV7-9	-	14	TRBJ1-3	-	CASSPRTDGNTIYF	TGTGCCAGCAGCCCACGGACGGACGGAAACACCATATATTTT
TRBV4-2	-	13	TRBJ1-1	-	CASSQELRGEAFF	TGTGCCAGCAGCCAAGAATTGAGGGGGGAAGCTTTCTTT
TRBV6-5	-	15	TRBJ2-7	-	CASSYGSGDAYEQYF	TGTGCCAGCAGTTACGGGTCGGGAGACGCCTACGAGCAGTACTTC
TRBV15	-	13	TRBJ1-5	-	CATSSRGNQPQHF	TGTGCCACCAGCAGTCGGGGCAATCAGCCCCAGCATTTT
TRBV28	-	14	TRBJ2-5	-	CASSPRAGEETQYF	TGTGCCAGCAGTCCGCGGGCAGGGGAAGAGACCCAGTACTTC
TRBV9	-	14	TRBJ1-1	-	CASSLGDKNTEAFF	TGTGCCAGCAGTTTAGGAGACAAGAACACTGAAGCTTTCTTT
TRBV19	TRBD1	15	TRBJ1-1	-	CASSTLGTGSNEAFF	TGTGCCAGTAGTACCCTGGGGACAGGGTCTAATGAAGCTTTCTTT
TRBV9	-	14	TRBJ2-5	-	CASSVGWGEKTQYF	TGTGCCAGCAGCGTAGGATGGGGTGAGAAGACCCAGTACTTC
TRBV4-3	-	16	TRBJ2-1	-	CASSQVNGPAYNEQFF	TGCGCCAGCAGCCAAGTGAACGGGCCTGCCTACAATGAGCAGTTCTTC
TRBV6-1	-	13	TRBJ2-7	-	CASRYGQNYEQYF	TGTGCCAGCAGGTACGGACAGAACTACGAGCAGTACTTC
TRBV30	TRBD2	12	TRBJ2-1	-	CAWVAGYNEQFF	TGTGCCTGGGTAGCGGGGTACAATGAGCAGTTCTTC
TRBV25-1	TRBD1	16	TRBJ1-3	-	CASSALTGASGNTIYF	TGTGCCAGCAGTGCTTTGACAGGGGCATCCGGAAACACCATATATTTT
TRBV30	-	13	TRBJ1-5	-	CAWSSFGDQPQHF	TGTGCCTGGAGTTCGTTCGGGGATCAGCCCCAGCATTTT
TRBV4-1	-	13	TRBJ2-3	-	CASSQDLEDTQYF	TGCGCCAGCAGCCAAGATTTGGAAGATACGCAGTATTTT
TRBV27	-	14	TRBJ2-6	-	CASSVGSGANVLTF	TGTGCCAGTTCAGTTGGCTCTGGGGCCAACGTCCTGACTTTC
TRBV6-6	TRBD2	15	TRBJ2-7	-	CASSYFLAGAYEQYF	TGTGCCAGCAGTTACTTCCTAGCGGGAGCTTACGAGCAGTACTTC
TRBV9	-	16	TRBJ2-5	-	CASSDVDRTLQETQYF	TGTGCCAGCAGCGACGTCGACAGGACCCTCCAAGAGACCCAGTACTTC
TRBV5-1	-	22	TRBJ1-2	-	CASSLSPPNKLYVGGQNYGYTF	TGCGCCAGCAGCTTGAGTCCCCCCAATAAACTTTACGTCGGGGGCCAAAACTATGGCTACACCTTC
TRBV7-9	-	16	TRBJ2-5	-	CASSRKLATIQETQYF	TGTGCCAGCAGCCGCAAGCTCGCTACAATCCAAGAGACCCAGTACTTC
TRBV19	TRBD2	15	TRBJ2-7	-	CASSLSSGSQYEQYF	TGTGCCAGTAGTCTTTCTAGCGGGAGTCAATACGAGCAGTACTTC
TRBV6-5	-	15	TRBJ1-1	-	CASSYGTWMNTEAFF	TGTGCCAGCAGTTACGGGACCTGGATGAACACTGAAGCTTTCTTT
TRBV28	TRBD2	15	TRBJ2-1	-	CASSLLAGGNNEQFF	TGTGCCAGCAGTTTACTAGCGGGAGGAAACAATGAGCAGTTCTTC
TRBV29-1	TRBD2	14	TRBJ2-7	-	CSVEVVAGAYEQYF	TGCAGCGTTGAAGTGGTAGCGGGAGCCTACGAGCAGTACTTC
TRBV18	-	15	TRBJ2-7	-	CASSAPTRSSYEQYF	TGTGCCAGCTCAGCGCCGACACGAAGCTCCTACGAGCAGTACTTC
TRBV9	TRBD2	15	TRBJ2-3	once	CASSPTSGRADTQYF	TGTGCCAGCAGCCCCACTAGCGGGAGAGCGGATACGCAGTATTTT
TRBV11-2	TRBD2	16	TRBJ2-1	-	CASSLKGLGPYNEQFF	TGTGCCAGCAGCTTAAAAGGACTAGGCCCTTACAATGAGCAGTTCTTC
TRBV2	-	15	TRBJ1-5	-	CASSGLLRGNQPQHF	TGTGCCAGCAGTGGATTGTTAAGGGGAAATCAGCCCCAGCATTTT
TRBV7-9	-	15	TRBJ1-2	-	CASSLGAAGVIGYTF	TGTGCCAGCAGCTTAGGGGCGGCAGGGGTAATTGGCTACACCTTC
TRBV27	TRBD1	14	TRBJ2-7	-	CASSPGQGYYEQYF	TGTGCCAGCTCCCCGGGACAGGGGTACTACGAGCAGTACTTC
TRBV9	-	15	TRBJ2-7	-	CASSVEVGPAYEQYF	TGTGCCAGCAGCGTAGAGGTAGGGCCGGCCTACGAGCAGTACTTC
TRBV11-3	-	15	TRBJ2-3	-	CASSLAGQGPDTQYF	TGTGCCAGCAGCTTAGCGGGGCAGGGGCCAGATACGCAGTATTTT
TRBV5-6	-	13	TRBJ2-7	-	CASSFRDSYEQYF	TGTGCCAGCAGCTTCCGAGACTCCTACGAGCAGTACTTC
TRBV5-4	-	13	TRBJ2-1	-	CASSLFGSYEQFF	TGTGCCAGCAGCTTATTTGGGAGTTATGAGCAGTTCTTC
TRBV13	-	13	TRBJ1-2	-	CASGDTLYAGYTF	TGTGCCAGTGGGGATACCTTATACGCCGGCTACACCTTC
TRBV27	-	13	TRBJ2-1	-	CASSHPRAGEQFF	TGTGCCAGCAGTCACCCGAGGGCCGGCGAGCAGTTCTTC
TRBV28	TRBD1	17	TRBJ1-5	-	CASSALQGAFGNQPQHF	TGTGCCAGCAGCGCATTACAGGGGGCGTTTGGCAATCAGCCCCAGCATTTT
TRBV9	TRBD2	16	TRBJ2-1	-	CASGPLAGEMGNEQFF	TGTGCCAGCGGTCCACTAGCGGGGGAGATGGGCAATGAGCAGTTCTTC
TRBV19	-	14	TRBJ1-3	-	CASSPRTLGDTIYF	TGTGCCAGTAGTCCGCGGACACTCGGAGACACCATATATTTT
TRBV7-2	-	14	TRBJ2-7	-	CASSLGGYSYEQYF	TGTGCCAGCAGCTTAGGGGGGTACTCCTACGAGCAGTACTTC
TRBV27	TRBD1	15	TRBJ2-3	-	CASSLGQGSTDTQYF	TGTGCCAGCAGTCTGGGACAGGGTAGCACAGATACGCAGTATTTT
TRBV19	TRBD2	15	TRBJ2-1	-	CASSIREVLYNEQFF	TGTGCCAGTAGTATCCGGGAGGTCCTCTACAATGAGCAGTTCTTC
TRBV10-3	-	16	TRBJ2-2	-	CAISEFWLASTGELFF	TGTGCCATCAGTGAGTTTTGGCTAGCTTCGACCGGGGAGCTGTTTTTT
TRBV28	-	15	TRBJ2-7	-	CASSSYRASSYEQYF	TGTGCCAGCAGTTCGTACAGGGCCAGCTCCTACGAGCAGTACTTC
TRBV19	-	15	TRBJ2-7	few	CASRDLRESTYEQYF	TGTGCCAGTAGGGACTTGAGAGAATCCACCTACGAGCAGTACTTC